The 5 T cell receptor beta chains below come from one sample, sequenced in a study of blood T cells in healthy people across ages. A J-beta primer mix and a sample-barcoded 5' primer were used in a second PCR of roughly 7 to 12 cycles. TCRdb ran MiXCR on the 5' RACE reads and lists one entry per CDR3 protein. The data contain about 1.4 million distinct CDR3 sequences, approximately 59% of them singletons. Input material: blood. These receptor sequences come from a man aged 18 to 30 in good health.

The chain recombines TRBV14 with TRBJ2-1; 11 bases are shared with TRBD2. Looked up from germline, CDR1 is SGHDN and CDR2 is FVKESK. The CDR3 is 17 amino acids. V gave up 7 bases and J gave up 10 bases; unmatched junction bases: 18. CDR3 coding DNA: TGTGCCAGCACCGCACAAACTTCTAGCGGGGGGCGAGGGGAGCAGTTCTTC. Residues: CASTAQTSSGGRGEQFF. The variable domain in full, completed from reference TRBV14 and TRBJ2-1, reads EAGVTQFPSHSVIEKGQTVTLRCDPISGHDNLYWYRRVMGKEIKFLLHFVKESKQDESGMPNNRFLAERTGGTYSTLKVQPAELEDSGVYFCASTAQTSSGGRGEQFFGPGTRLTVL.

V gene TRBV28 combines with J gene TRBJ2-2; 7 bases are a match to TRBD1. V lost 7 bases and J lost 4; bases outside the gene matches: 18. The germline CDR1 and CDR2 sequences are MDHEN and SYDVKM. The CDR3 length is 18 residues. The CDR3 loop reads CASTLTPRTGPSTGELFF. As DNA, the CDR3 is TGTGCCAGCACCCTTACCCCCCGGACAGGACCGAGCACCGGGGAGCTGTTTTTT.

In this sample, this clonotype turned up a few times. The CDR3 bases are TGTGCCAGCAGTAGGATGGACGAGCAGTACTTC. The encoded protein is CASSRMDEQYF. The chain recombines TRBV6-2 or TRBV6-3 with TRBJ2-7; D not certain. V gave up 5 bases and J gave up 5 bases, with 7 bases separating them. From germline, CDR1 is MNHEY and CDR2 SVGEGT. CDR3 length: 11 amino acids.

This clonotype was observed a few times. This rearrangement joins TRBV3-1 to TRBJ2-5, with 13 bases identical to TRBD2. There are 16 residues in the CDR3. The J segment lost 1 base and the V segment lost 4 bases, leaving 3 bases of the junction unmatched. Per the germline V gene, CDR1 is LGHDT and CDR2 is YNNKEL (reference sequence). The DNA of the CDR3 is TGTGCCAGCAGCCGTAGGACTAGCGGGGGCCAAGAGACCCAGTACTTC. It encodes CASSRRTSGGQETQYF.

This clonotype was detected only a few times. The genes are TRBV6-2 or TRBV6-3 and TRBJ1-5, with TRBD1 identical over 9 bases. The CDR3 consists of 16 residues. Germline loops: CDR1 MNHEY, CDR2 SVGEGT. With V trimmed by 3 bases and J by 6 bases, 9 bases remained unmatched. The CDR3 DNA reads TGTGCCAGCAGTTATCAAAACAGGGGGCGCGGTCAGCCCCAGCATTTT. It encodes CASSYQNRGRGQPQHF.